The 28 T cell receptor beta chains presented below share a single source sample, sequenced in a study of control samples from healthy donors and cancer patients. Repertoires were generated with immunoSEQ multiplex PCR, while TCRdb's copy carries only in-frame clones and drops some. This sample has about 96,000 clones; 80% to 95% occur once, and the top ten carry 6.5% to 9.5%. The sequenced sample was blood. The receptors were gathered from a young man in good health.

The chain employs TRBV6-5 and TRBJ1-1; tentative D call: TRBD1 (5 bases). Germline CDR1 MNHEY, CDR2 SVGAGI. The CDR3 extends over 14 amino acids. V was shortened by 6 bases and J by 1 base, with 12 bases between the two germline ends. CDR3 DNA: TGTGCCAGCAGGTTCGGACAATGGAACACTGAAGCTTTCTTT. Translating it yields CASRFGQWNTEAFF.

The chain couples TRBV27 to TRBJ1-2; a possible D gene is TRBD1 (6 bases). The germline V gene encodes CDR1 MNHEY and CDR2 SMNVEV (reference sequence). Trimming cost V 3 bases and J 6 bases, with 14 bases left between them. The CDR3 is made up of 14 amino acids. The CDR3: CASSLNRVGNGYTF. In nucleotides, the CDR3 is TGTGCCAGCAGTTTGAACAGGGTCGGAAATGGCTACACCTTC.

The rearrangement links TRBV13 to TRBJ1-5; 7 nucleotides align to TRBD1. This CDR3 is 14 amino acids long. CDR1 and CDR2 from the germline V gene are PRHDT and FYEKMQ (reference sequence). Trimming at V came to 5 bases and at J to 3 bases, leaving 4 bases not matched to a gene. Here the CDR3 reads CASSAGTDNQPQHF. The CDR3 DNA is TGTGCCAGCAGCGCCGGGACAGACAATCAGCCCCAGCATTTT.

The V and J genes are TRBV10-2 and TRBJ1-5; D is possibly TRBD1 (5 bases). Between the trimmed V and J ends, which lost 2 bases and 0 bases, there was a span of 8 bases. There are 15 residues in the CDR3. Germline V gives CDR1 WSHSY, CDR2 SAAADI. CDR3 amino acids: CASSEKGDSNQPQHF. The CDR3 DNA reads as TGCGCCAGCAGTGAGAAAGGGGATAGCAATCAGCCCCAGCATTTT.

J is TRBJ1-5 and V is TRBV11-2; possibly TRBD1 for D (5 bases). Per the germline V gene, CDR1 is SGHAT and CDR2 is FQNNGV. The CDR3 length is 14 residues. V lost 5 bases and J 2 bases, leaving 10 bases between the germline ends. The CDR3 loop reads CASSTRDGNQPQHF. The CDR3 DNA follows: TGTGCCAGCAGCACCCGGGACGGCAATCAGCCCCAGCATTTT.

The CDR3 DNA is TGTGCCAGCAGTTTATTAGACAGAGATAATTCACCCCTCCACTTT. This translates into CASSLLDRDNSPLHF. The chain joins TRBV27 to TRBJ1-6, with D perhaps TRBD1 (5 bases). Germline loops: CDR1 MNHEY, CDR2 SMNVEV (reference sequence). Trimming pared 1 base from V and 5 bases from J, leaving 9 bases between. The CDR3 spans 15 residues.

This clone has a single count. V usage is TRBV6-5 and J usage is TRBJ2-7; D remains unclear. Trimming shortened V by 0 bases and J by 2 bases, and 11 bases separated the two germline ends. CDR3 length equals 15 residues. Germline values: CDR1 MNHEY, CDR2 SVGAGI. The CDR3 region has the DNA TGTGCCAGCAGTTACTCGAGTAACCCTCCCTACGAGCAGTACTTC. Protein: CASSYSSNPPYEQYF.

This chain links TRBV2 with TRBJ1-6; a possible D gene is TRBD1 (5 bases). The CDR3 runs 15 residues. V lost 6 bases and J 6 bases, leaving 15 bases between the germline ends. The V gene's germline CDR1 is SNHLY and CDR2 FYNNEI. CDR3 bases: TGTGCCAGCAGCTTCCGGGACCAGTCTAATTCACCCCTCCACTTT. Amino acid sequence: CASSFRDQSNSPLHF.

V is TRBV2 and J is TRBJ2-7, with D uncertain. CDR3 length: 13 amino acids. CDR1 is SNHLY and CDR2 is FYNNEI in the germline V gene. Between the trimmed V and J ends, which lost 11 bases and 5 bases, there was a span of 19 bases. The CDR3 DNA reads TGTGCCTCGTCCCGGGCCTTTTTCAACGAGCAGTACTTC. Protein product: CASSRAFFNEQYF.

The rearrangement uses TRBV11-1 and TRBJ2-7; D is unresolved. CDR1 is SGHAT, CDR2 FQDESV, per germline (reference sequence). V shed 2 bases and J shed 1 base, with 9 bases lying between them. CDR3 length: 14 amino acids. The CDR3 region has the DNA TGTGCCAGCAGCTTACAGGACCTTTCCTACGAGCAGTACTTC. It codes for CASSLQDLSYEQYF.

V and J are TRBV7-2 and TRBJ1-4, with unresolved D. Per germline, CDR1 SGHTA and CDR2 FQGNSA. This CDR3 has 18 amino acids. The germline V and J ends were trimmed by 0 bases and 0 bases, with 14 bases remaining between them. This CDR3 reads CASSLAFIQPATNEKLFF. The CDR3, as DNA: TGTGCCAGCAGCTTAGCGTTTATACAGCCCGCAACTAATGAAAAACTGTTTTTT.

The chain carries TRBV19 and TRBJ1-5; TRBD1 is a possible D gene (6 bases). Germline CDR1 LNHDA, CDR2 SQIVND (reference sequence). This CDR3 spans 16 amino acids. Trimming took 1 base from V and 6 from J, leaving 16 bases between them. The CDR3 loop is CASSIGRTAQGQPQHF. For the CDR3, the DNA is TGTGCCAGTAGTATAGGTCGGACAGCTCAGGGTCAGCCCCAGCATTTT.

The chain is built from TRBV9 and TRBJ2-7; D is possibly TRBD1 (6 bases). CDR1 SGDLS and CDR2 YYNGEE come from the germline V gene. Trimming took 2 bases from V and 0 from J, leaving 12 bases between them. This CDR3 spans 15 amino acids. The CDR3 region is CASSVDSWSSYEQYF. The CDR3 DNA reads as TGTGCCAGCAGCGTGGACAGTTGGAGCTCCTACGAGCAGTACTTC.

The genes are TRBV19 and TRBJ2-2; D tentatively reads TRBD1 or TRBD2 (5 bases each). V was cut by 3 bases and J by 5 bases, with 19 bases left in between. CDR3 length equals 17 residues. Germline V gene data show CDR1 as LNHDA and CDR2 as SQIVND (reference sequence). The CDR3, as DNA: TGTGCCAGTAGTATGGGGGTGGGCCCAATACGGACCGGGGAGCTGTTTTTT. Translation gives CASSMGVGPIRTGELFF.

The gene calls are TRBV27 and TRBJ1-2; D is undetermined. Deletions cut 0 bases from V and 2 bases from J, with 7 bases between. The CDR3 is made up of 14 amino acids. Germline values: CDR1 MNHEY, CDR2 SMNVEV (reference sequence). In DNA, the CDR3 is TGTGCCAGCAGTTTATCGGCCGCGAACTATGGCTACACCTTC. Residues: CASSLSAANYGYTF.

CDR3 sequence reads: CASSLGTGNTEAFF. CDR3 in DNA: TGTGCCAGCAGCTTGGGGACAGGGAACACTGAAGCTTTCTTT. This chain connects TRBV5-5 to TRBJ1-1; 7 positions agree with TRBD1. V trimming: 0 bases; J trimming: 1 base; junction bases outside the gene matches: 0. This CDR3 comprises 14 residues. The germline CDR1 and CDR2 sequences are SGHKS and YYEKEE (reference sequence). Full variable domain (missing parts from reference TRBV5-5 and TRBJ1-1): DAGVTQSPTHLIKTRGQQVTLRCSPISGHKSVSWYQQVLGQGPQFIFQYYEKEERGRGNFPDRFSARQFPNYSSELNVNALLLGDSALYLCASSLGTGNTEAFFGQGTRLTVV.

This clone has just one count. The chain uses TRBV18 and TRBJ1-1; D unclear. V lost 4 bases and J lost 1, with 10 bases in between. Germline CDR1 is KGHSH and CDR2 is LQKENI. This CDR3 has 14 residues. CDR3 region: CASSHGGRNTEAFF. The CDR3 DNA reads TGTGCCAGCTCACATGGCGGAAGGAACACTGAAGCTTTCTTT.

CDR3: CASSYLGPDIQETQYF. CDR3 bases: TGTGCCAGCAGTTACTTAGGACCTGACATCCAAGAGACCCAGTACTTC. The chain joins TRBV6-5 to TRBJ2-5; D not certain. V gave up 1 base and J gave up 1 base, with 13 bases separating them. Germline V CDR1 and CDR2: MNHEY, SVGAGI. The CDR3 extends over 16 amino acids.

The chain employs TRBV5-1 and TRBJ1-5; D may be TRBD1 (5 bases). This CDR3 has 13 amino acids. Germline V gene lookup returns CDR1 SGHRS and CDR2 YFSETQ. V gave up 0 bases and J gave up 5 bases, with 6 bases separating them. CDR3: CASSLEGYQPQHF. As DNA, the CDR3 is TGCGCCAGCAGCTTGGAGGGGTATCAGCCCCAGCATTTT.

The V and J genes are TRBV2 and TRBJ1-1; D is possibly TRBD1 (5 bases). Per the germline V gene, CDR1 is SNHLY and CDR2 is FYNNEI. V was pared by 4 bases and J by 4 bases, with 19 bases between. The CDR3 runs to 16 residues. CDR3 in amino acids: CASSVGGHGVGTEAFF. The CDR3 DNA reads as TGTGCCAGCAGTGTTGGAGGACACGGGGTTGGCACTGAAGCTTTCTTT.

The chain links TRBV27 to TRBJ2-1, with unresolved D. V was shortened by 7 bases and J by 0 bases, with 13 bases between the two germline ends. The CDR3 totals 15 residues. CDR1 and CDR2 from the germline V gene are MNHEY and SMNVEV (reference sequence). The CDR3 nucleotides read TGTGCCAGCACCCCGGTGAGCAGCTCCTACAATGAGCAGTTCTTC. Translating gives CASTPVSSSYNEQFF.

The V call is TRBV27, the J call TRBJ2-2; TRBD1 might be the D (6 bases). CDR3 size: 17 residues. Trimming shortened V by 5 bases and J by 0 bases, and 16 bases separated the two germline ends. Germline assignment: CDR1 MNHEY and CDR2 SMNVEV (reference sequence). DNA of the CDR3: TGTGCCAGCAGTCCCAGGGGTCGGCAGACGAACACCGGGGAGCTGTTTTTT. Protein sequence: CASSPRGRQTNTGELFF.

The gene calls are TRBV2 and TRBJ1-1; D call uncertain. V was cut by 8 bases and J by 1 base, with 11 bases left in between. This CDR3 has 13 residues. Germline values: CDR1 SNHLY, CDR2 FYNNEI. The CDR3 sequence is CASLGRGNTEAFF. The CDR3 DNA follows: TGTGCCAGCCTGGGGAGAGGGAACACTGAAGCTTTCTTT.

The chain employs TRBV5-1 and TRBJ2-2; 7 nucleotides match TRBD1. The V and J ends lost 0 bases and 5 bases, in that order; junction bases with no gene match: 4. The germline V gene encodes CDR1 SGHRS and CDR2 YFSETQ. CDR3 length: 15 residues. CDR3 in amino acids: CASSLASGGTGELFF. CDR3 sequence (DNA): TGCGCCAGCAGCTTGGCCTCAGGGGGAACCGGGGAGCTGTTTTTT.

The rearrangement links TRBV30 to TRBJ2-2; TRBD2 agrees at 9 bases. CDR1 is GTSNPN and CDR2 is SVGIG in the germline V gene (reference sequence). The CDR3 contains 15 residues. After removal of 1 base from V and 8 bases from J, the junction contained 8 bases not matched to a gene. In DNA, the CDR3 is TGTGCCTGGAGTGGGGTAGCGGGAGTCGGAGGGGAGCTGTTTTTT. It translates to CAWSGVAGVGGELFF.

The V and J genes are TRBV6-5 and TRBJ1-5; the D is unclear. V lost 0 bases and J lost 1, with 4 bases in between. This CDR3 spans 14 amino acids. Germline V CDR1 and CDR2: MNHEY, SVGAGI. CDR3 protein: CASSYSASNQPQHF. The CDR3 bases are TGTGCCAGCAGTTACTCTGCCAGCAATCAGCCCCAGCATTTT.

CDR3 in DNA: TGTGCCTGGAGTAGCGGGGGCATCGACACGGAGCAGTTCTTC. Protein: CAWSSGGIDTEQFF. The rearrangement joins TRBV30 to TRBJ2-1; 8 bases are a match to TRBD2. The CDR3 runs 14 residues. Germline values: CDR1 GTSNPN, CDR2 SVGIG (reference sequence). After removal of 2 bases from V and 10 bases from J, the junction contained 10 bases not matched to a gene.

The chain employs TRBV4-2 and TRBJ1-2; D gene uncertain. The CDR3 runs 16 residues. The germline V and J ends were trimmed by 4 bases and 3 bases, with 18 bases remaining between them. Germline V lookup: CDR1 LGHNA, CDR2 YNFKEQ. The CDR3, as DNA: TGTGCCAGCAGCCTAGAGGTTCTATCCCCAGACTATGGCTACACCTTC. Its protein product is CASSLEVLSPDYGYTF.